This passage covers 11 T cell receptor beta chains from one sample sequenced in a study of T cell repertoires in cytomegalovirus infection. One entry per CDR3 protein, called by TCRdb with MiXCR from the reads. The sample has 160,000 or so distinct CDR3 sequences; under 20% are singletons. The sample taken for sequencing was CD8+ T cells from PBMCs. Receptors originate from a human donor in good health (CMV status not recorded). Some clones in this sample may be carry-over from other donors' samples.

The table lists this clonotype with a few counts. The rearrangement links TRBV6-5 to TRBJ1-5, with D hard to call. Trimming took 2 bases from V and 5 from J, leaving 13 bases between them. Germline V gives CDR1 MNHEY, CDR2 SVGAGI. CDR3 length: 15 residues. In DNA, the CDR3 is TGTGCCAGCAGTTACCGGCAGTCGGGCCATCAGCCCCAGCATTTT. Protein product: CASSYRQSGHQPQHF.

This clonotype was seen more than once but under ten times. V and J are TRBV18 and TRBJ2-1; 8 positions agree with TRBD2. Trimming took 3 bases from V and 4 from J; bases not matched to a gene: 11. The CDR3 consists of 17 residues. The germline V gene has CDR1 KGHSH and CDR2 LQKENI. CDR3 region: CASSPSGRGGSYNEQFF. The CDR3 DNA is TGTGCCAGCTCACCCTCCGGGAGGGGGGGGAGTTACAATGAGCAGTTCTTC.

This chain uses TRBV28 with TRBJ1-2; D may be TRBD1 (6 bases). The CDR3 runs to 15 residues. Trimming shortened V by 3 bases and J by 2 bases, and 13 bases separated the two germline ends. In germline, CDR1 is MDHEN, CDR2 SYDVKM. The CDR3 sequence: CASSLSGALNYGYTF. CDR3 sequence (DNA): TGTGCCAGCAGTTTGTCAGGGGCTCTCAACTATGGCTACACCTTC.

This clonotype showed up just a few times. V is TRBV5-6 and J is TRBJ1-2, with TRBD1 identical over 7 bases. V shed 1 base, J shed 0 bases, and the junction held 6 bases outside the gene matches. CDR3 length: 16 residues. The germline gives CDR1 SGHDT, CDR2 YYEEEE. CDR3 sequence: CASSLRGRGANYGYTF. CDR3 bases: TGTGCCAGCAGCTTGAGGGGCAGGGGGGCTAACTATGGCTACACCTTC.

J is TRBJ1-1 and V is TRBV7-9; no reliable D call. The length of the CDR3 is 12 residues. Germline V gene data show CDR1 as SEHNR and CDR2 as FQNEAQ (reference sequence). The V end lost 5 bases, the J end lost 8 bases, and 12 bases lay between the germline ends. The CDR3 coding sequence is TGTGCCAGCAGCGCCCACCTACCGGAAGCTTTCTTT. Its protein product is CASSAHLPEAFF.

A few counts support this clonotype. This chain uses TRBV14 with TRBJ2-3; D perhaps matches TRBD2 (6 bases). The V gene's germline CDR1 is SGHDN and CDR2 FVKESK. This CDR3 spans 13 amino acids. Trimming stripped 3 bases from V and 6 bases from J, with 10 bases between. The chain's CDR3 is CASSQLTRDTQYF. CDR3 nucleotide sequence: TGTGCCAGCAGCCAGTTGACTAGGGATACGCAGTATTTT.

The J gene is TRBJ2-7, the V gene TRBV29-1; 9 bases align to TRBD1. Germline CDR1 SQVTM, CDR2 ANQGSEA. With V trimmed by 4 bases and J by 6 bases, 19 bases remained unmatched. CDR3 size: 17 residues. This CDR3 is CSVGPTLTGGAGGEQYF. The CDR3 nucleotides are TGCAGCGTTGGGCCAACTCTTACAGGGGGCGCAGGAGGCGAGCAGTACTTC.

This rearrangement joins TRBV5-4 to TRBJ2-6, with 7 bases that match TRBD1. This CDR3 is 16 amino acids long. Losses at the gene ends were 7 bases for V and 2 bases for J; bases not matched to a gene: 9. Germline V CDR1 and CDR2: SGHNT, YYREEE (reference sequence). CDR3 loop: CASSSTGSTGANVLTF. In DNA, the CDR3 is TGTGCCAGCTCCTCGACAGGGAGCACTGGGGCCAACGTCCTGACTTTC.

This chain links TRBV7-9 with TRBJ2-7, with D possibly matching TRBD2 (5 bases). The V gene lost 0 bases and the J gene lost 2 bases, with 8 bases spanning the gap. This CDR3 is built from 14 residues. Per the germline V gene, CDR1 is SEHNR and CDR2 is FQNEAQ (reference sequence). The CDR3 DNA reads as TGTGCCAGCAGCTTAGCGGGAGCCGCCTACGAGCAGTACTTC. Its protein is CASSLAGAAYEQYF.

This clonotype was counted a few times. The V gene is TRBV25-1, the J gene TRBJ2-7; D may be TRBD1 or TRBD2 (5 bases each). The CDR3 runs to 14 residues. V shed 6 bases and J shed 4 bases, with 16 bases lying between them. The V gene's germline CDR1 is MGHDK and CDR2 SYGVNS. CDR3 nucleotides: TGTGCCAGCAGAGAGAGGGGTGAAGTGTACGAGCAGTACTTC. This sequence encodes CASRERGEVYEQYF.

This clonotype turned up a few times. V gene TRBV20-1 combines with J gene TRBJ2-7; TRBD2 matches 15 bases. Germline V gives CDR1 DFQATT, CDR2 SNEGSKA (reference sequence). The CDR3 sequence is 16 residues long. The CDR3 DNA follows: TGCAGGGGACTAGCGGGAGGCCCAGGGAAAGGCTACGAGCAGTACTTC. It is translated as CRGLAGGPGKGYEQYF.